These 16 T cell receptor beta chains were sequenced from one sample in a study of cytomegalovirus exposure and HLA in healthy donors. Both 60 Vbeta primers and 13 Jbeta primers went into the PCR. Generated by immunoSEQ multiplex PCR, the TCRdb table keeps only in-frame clones and is missing some. The sample shows 150,000 to 200,000 clones, approximately 88% of them seen only once. Sequences were obtained from PBMCs. These TCRs come from a woman aged 18-35 years in good health and CMV-seronegative.

A remark on this clone: The junction shows a germline mismatch at one end, possibly a read error. The chain combines TRBV19 with TRBJ1-4; D is perhaps TRBD1 (6 bases). The CDR3 is made up of 14 amino acids. Germline V gene data show CDR1 as LNHDA and CDR2 as SQIVND (reference sequence). The CDR3 here is CASRVQGINEKLFF. The CDR3 nucleotides are TGTGCCAGTAGGGTACAGGGTATTAATGAAAAGCTGTTTTTT.

The sample holds one count of this clone. V usage is TRBV14 and J usage is TRBJ2-7; 8 bases agree with TRBD1. Germline V gene lookup returns CDR1 SGHDN and CDR2 FVKESK. This CDR3 has 14 amino acids. V shed 0 bases, J shed 2 bases, and the junction held 0 bases outside the gene matches. CDR3 coding DNA: TGTGCCAGCAGCCAAGAGACAGGGGCCTACGAGCAGTACTTC. It codes for CASSQETGAYEQYF.

The gene calls are TRBV19 and TRBJ2-7; tentatively, D is TRBD1 (6 bases). Germline-derived CDR1 and CDR2 are LNHDA and SQIVND (reference sequence). V was cut by 5 bases and J by 0 bases, with 11 bases left in between. The CDR3 loop spans 14 amino acids. Here the CDR3 reads CASSPWGLSYEQYF. The CDR3 region has the DNA TGTGCCAGTAGTCCCTGGGGGCTCTCCTACGAGCAGTACTTC.

The rearrangement joins TRBV29-1 to TRBJ2-5, with 8 bases matching TRBD1. The CDR3 covers 11 residues. CDR1 and CDR2 (germline): SQVTM, ANQGSEA. V shed 7 bases and J 5 bases; nucleotides not matched to a gene: 3. In DNA, the CDR3 is TGCAGCGCCAGACAGGGGGAGACCCAGTACTTC. Translated: CSARQGETQYF.

The V gene is TRBV27, the J gene TRBJ2-5; 8 bases are shared with TRBD2. CDR1 and CDR2 (germline): MNHEY, SMNVEV (reference sequence). Losses at the gene ends were 5 bases for V and 4 bases for J; bases not matched to a gene: 6. The CDR3 has 14 residues. The CDR3 loop reads CASSPRTSSETQYF. The CDR3 nucleotides read TGTGCCAGCAGTCCGCGGACTAGCTCAGAGACCCAGTACTTC.

The genes are TRBV28 and TRBJ1-4; 10 positions match TRBD1. J gave up 8 bases and V 7 bases, and 7 bases lay outside the gene matches. Germline V lookup: CDR1 MDHEN, CDR2 SYDVKM. This CDR3 has 14 amino acids. The CDR3 DNA reads TGTGCCAGCATCCATGGGACAGGGGTAGAAAAACTGTTTTTT. It is translated as CASIHGTGVEKLFF.

The J gene is TRBJ1-2, the V gene TRBV15; D unresolved. With 0 bases removed from V and 4 bases from J, the gap between germline ends came to 6 bases. The CDR3 runs to 13 residues. Germline values: CDR1 LNHNV, CDR2 YYDKDF (reference sequence). The DNA for the CDR3 is TGTGCCACCAGCAGAGACACGGTCTATGGCTACACCTTC. Its protein is CATSRDTVYGYTF.

The CDR3 nucleotides are TGTGCCAGCAGTGAGATCTCCGGGTCCACTGAAGCTTTCTTT. Translation: CASSEISGSTEAFF. The chain links TRBV6-1 to TRBJ1-1; D unresolved. The germline gives CDR1 MNHNS, CDR2 SASEGT. V was clipped by 3 bases and J by 4 bases, with 12 bases between them. This CDR3 has 14 residues.

The table lists this clone with a few counts. This rearrangement joins TRBV18 to TRBJ2-7; D possibly corresponds to TRBD1 (5 bases). V was pared by 5 bases and J by 4 bases, with 12 bases between. Germline V lookup: CDR1 KGHSH, CDR2 LQKENI. This CDR3 contains 13 residues. The CDR3 loop reads CASSAARAYEQYF. DNA of the CDR3: TGTGCCAGCTCAGCGGCCAGGGCATACGAGCAGTACTTC.

This CDR3 reads CASSSGQNNYGYTF. CDR3 DNA sequence: TGTGCCAGCAGCTCGGGACAGAATAACTATGGCTACACCTTC. This sequence joins TRBV5-4 and TRBJ1-2, with TRBD1 identical over 7 bases. This CDR3 comprises 14 residues. From germline, CDR1 is SGHNT and CDR2 YYREEE (reference sequence). J gave up 1 base and V 3 bases, and 3 bases lay outside the gene matches.

The V gene is TRBV29-1, the J gene TRBJ1-1; D perhaps matches TRBD1 (5 bases). CDR1 is SQVTM, CDR2 ANQGSEA, per germline. V dropped 6 bases and J dropped 11 bases, with 16 bases sitting between them. The CDR3 totals 11 residues. The CDR3, as DNA: TGCAGCGTGGGGGACTCATTTAAGGCTTTCTTT. It translates to CSVGDSFKAFF.

The table lists this clone with a count of one. As DNA, the CDR3 is TGTGCCAGTTCCGGGACATTCAAAAACATTCAGTACTTC. It codes for CASSGTFKNIQYF. This rearrangement joins TRBV19 to TRBJ2-4, with D tentatively TRBD1 (6 bases). The germline gives CDR1 LNHDA, CDR2 SQIVND (reference sequence). There are 13 residues in the CDR3. With 8 bases removed from V and 3 bases from J, the gap between germline ends came to 11 bases.

The V call is TRBV12-5, the J call TRBJ2-5, with 15 bases that match TRBD2. This CDR3 contains 14 residues. Germline lookup yields CDR1 LGHNT and CDR2 FRNRAP. The junction had 5 bases not matched to a gene; V was cut back by 10 bases and J by 5 bases. CDR3 region: CAIGLAGGGETQYF. In DNA form, the CDR3 reads TGTGCTATCGGACTAGCGGGGGGGGGTGAGACCCAGTACTTC.

The V gene is TRBV6-4, the J gene TRBJ1-6; D ambiguous. V was clipped by 0 bases and J by 7 bases, with 10 bases between them. CDR1 is MRHNA and CDR2 is SNTAGT in the germline V gene. The CDR3 consists of 15 residues. DNA for the CDR3: TGTGCCAGCAGTGACTCAAAATCCGGGAATTCACCCCTCCACTTT. It codes for CASSDSKSGNSPLHF.

The V and J genes are TRBV10-3 and TRBJ1-2, with 8 bases matching TRBD1. Germline CDR1 reads ENHRY; CDR2 reads SYGVKD. The V segment lost 10 bases and the J segment 8 bases; nucleotides outside the gene matches: 24. The CDR3 contains 17 residues. CDR3 amino acids: CANHAEDRAEGAWGYTF. As DNA, the CDR3 is TGTGCCAATCATGCCGAGGACAGGGCGGAGGGGGCATGGGGCTACACCTTC.

V is TRBV4-2 and J is TRBJ2-7; TRBD2 might be the D (5 bases). The CDR3 spans 16 residues. V was cut by 1 base and J by 5 bases, with 18 bases left in between. Germline CDR1 and CDR2: LGHNA and YNFKEQ. The CDR3 sequence: CASSQGAGRAVHEQYF. In nucleotides, the CDR3 is TGTGCCAGCAGCCAAGGTGCGGGTCGTGCCGTACACGAGCAGTACTTC.